This entry concerns a single T cell receptor (beta chain). The sample belongs to a study of identical twins. TCRdb processed the 5' RACE reads anew with MiXCR; each CDR3 protein has one entry. The sample has roughly 690,000 distinct CDR3 sequences, roughly 6% seen once. Trimming cost V 7 bases and J 6 bases, with 13 bases left between them. From germline, CDR1 is SGHTA and CDR2 FQGNSA. This CDR3 spans 13 amino acids. This chain uses TRBV7-2 with TRBJ1-5, with unresolved D. The sequence came from a man aged 18 to 35 in good health. Sequencing was done on a sample of naive T cells sorted from blood. In nucleotides, the CDR3 is TGTGCCAGCACCTTCGCGGGGATTCAGCCCCAGCATTTT. It is translated as CASTFAGIQPQHF.